This entry features one T cell receptor beta chain sequence. What it binds is unknown. The sample belongs to a study of T cell responses to AZD1222 COVID-19 vaccine. Overall study results and limits: CD4 TCRs linked to vaccination spanned spike, dominating at 160-218 and 743-854.

Clones were sequenced by immunoSEQ multiplex PCR, and TCRdb holds only the in-frame ones, with some missing. The data show more than 80,000 clones, more than 80% seen once. The CDR3 length is 14 residues. CDR1 is SGHRS and CDR2 is YFSETQ in the germline V gene. V was trimmed by 0 bases and J by 5 bases, leaving 12 bases between them. The receptor comes from an adult who received the AZD1222 COVID-19 vaccine. The starting material was peripheral blood, obtained 28 days after the second AZD1222 dose. The J gene is TRBJ2-7, the V gene TRBV5-1; D call uncertain. The CDR3, as DNA: TGCGCCAGCAGCTTGGGGCAGGTTGAGAACGAGCAGTACTTC. Its protein is CASSLGQVENEQYF. The complete variable domain, with remaining parts taken from reference TRBV5-1 and TRBJ2-7, reads KAGVTQTPRYLIKTRGQQVTLSCSPISGHRSVSWYQQTPGQGLQFLFEYFSETQRNKGNFPGRFSGRQFSNSRSEMNVSTLELGDSALYLCASSLGQVENEQYFGPGTRLTVT.